One and the same sample provided the 16 T cell receptor beta chains below, sequenced in a study of patients and donors after allogeneic stem cell transplantation. TCRdb reprocessed the RT-PCR reads with MiXCR, giving one entry per CDR3 protein. The sample gives about 410,000 distinct CDR3 sequences, more than 15% of which show up once; 7% to 7.5% is in the top ten. Sequencing was carried out using blood, either unsorted or a sorted T cell fraction (not recorded which). These receptors were taken from a human donor who was either an allogeneic HSCT recipient or a stem cell or donor lymphocyte infusion donor (not recorded which). It is not recorded whose cells these are; they may come from a transplant donor.

This clonotype was counted at least ten times. CDR3 bases: TGTGCCAGCAGTTTAAAGGCCTACAATGAGCAGTTCTTC. Encoded protein: CASSLKAYNEQFF. This chain joins TRBV12-3 or TRBV12-4 and TRBJ2-1; D gene unclear. This CDR3 spans 13 amino acids. V dropped 2 bases and J dropped 2 bases, with 4 bases sitting between them.

The rearrangement uses TRBV7-8 and TRBJ2-3, with 9 bases aligning to TRBD1. Germline CDR1 SGHVS, CDR2 FQNEAQ. V lost 2 bases to trimming and J lost 0 bases; unmatched junction nucleotides: 9. The CDR3 is 18 residues long. The chain's CDR3 is CASSLSPRDRVSTDTQYF. The CDR3, as DNA: TGTGCCAGCAGCTTAAGTCCCCGGGACAGGGTTAGCACAGATACGCAGTATTTT.

V usage is TRBV7-9 and J usage is TRBJ2-7; D may be TRBD1 (6 bases). Looked up from germline, CDR1 is SEHNR and CDR2 is FQNEAQ (reference sequence). This CDR3 has 14 amino acids. The V and J ends lost 5 bases and 3 bases respectively, with 14 bases between them. CDR3 coding DNA: TGTGCCAGCAGCCCCGGGACACGGATCTACGAGCAGTACTTC. This gives the protein CASSPGTRIYEQYF.

This clonotype was recorded many times. The chain joins TRBV20-1 to TRBJ1-2; D ambiguous. Trimming left V 1 base short and J 4 bases short, with 7 bases between. Per the germline V gene, CDR1 is DFQATT and CDR2 is SNEGSKA (reference sequence). This CDR3 has 12 amino acids. The CDR3, as DNA: TGCAGTGCTAGAGGAGGTAGCTATGGCTACACCTTC. Its protein product is CSARGGSYGYTF.

A few counts support this clonotype. V and J are TRBV6-1 and TRBJ1-2; D is undetermined. CDR1 MNHNS and CDR2 SASEGT come from the germline V gene. The V gene lost 8 bases and the J gene lost 8 bases, with 12 bases spanning the gap. CDR3 length: 11 amino acids. DNA of the CDR3: TGTGCCAGCCTGGCGTTGAGCGGCTACACCTTC. Encoded protein: CASLALSGYTF.

In this sample, this clonotype turned up a few times. This rearrangement joins TRBV20-1 to TRBJ2-4, with D uncertain. Germline assignment: CDR1 DFQATT and CDR2 SNEGSKA (reference sequence). Trimming stripped 4 bases from V and 0 bases from J, with 13 bases between. CDR3 length: 15 amino acids. In DNA form, the CDR3 reads TGCAGTGCTATTCGCCAGAGCCTAGCCAAAAACATTCAGTACTTC. This translates into CSAIRQSLAKNIQYF.

This clonotype was detected only a few times. The chain uses TRBV2 and TRBJ2-2; no reliable D call. V dropped 2 bases and J dropped 6 bases, with 10 bases sitting between them. The CDR3 length is 14 residues. From germline, CDR1 is SNHLY and CDR2 FYNNEI. CDR3 coding DNA: TGTGCCAGCAGTGAACTAGGCAGCTCCGGGGAGCTGTTTTTT. Protein: CASSELGSSGELFF.

V gene TRBV5-5 combines with J gene TRBJ2-7; 8 positions agree with TRBD2. Unmatched junction bases numbered 9, after V lost 4 bases and J lost 0 bases. Looked up from germline, CDR1 is SGHKS and CDR2 is YYEKEE (reference sequence). This CDR3 has 16 amino acids. In DNA form, the CDR3 reads TGTGCCAGCAGCCCGGGAGGGACCCTCAGCTCCTACGAGCAGTACTTC. This encodes CASSPGGTLSSYEQYF.

In its sample, this clonotype was seen many times. V usage is TRBV5-6 and J usage is TRBJ1-1; possible D gene TRBD1, 5 bases. The CDR3 sequence is 15 residues long. V was cut by 3 bases and J by 1 base, with 13 bases left in between. Looked up from germline, CDR1 is SGHDT and CDR2 is YYEEEE. CDR3 amino acids: CASSYTGTGNTEAFF. The CDR3, as DNA: TGTGCCAGCAGCTACACCGGGACGGGGAACACTGAAGCTTTCTTT. Filled out from reference TRBV5-6 and TRBJ1-1, the complete variable domain reads DAGVTQSPTHLIKTRGQQVTLRCSPKSGHDTVSWYQQALGQGPQFIFQYYEEEERQRGNFPDRFSGHQFPNYSSELNVNALLLGDSALYLCASSYTGTGNTEAFFGQGTRLTVV.

This chain links TRBV13 with TRBJ2-7; D perhaps matches TRBD1 (7 bases). V was shortened by 6 bases and J by 3 bases, with 18 bases between the two germline ends. The CDR3 length is 15 residues. The germline gives CDR1 PRHDT, CDR2 FYEKMQ (reference sequence). The CDR3 coding sequence is TGTGCCAGCAGTTACGGGCGGGACAGCTTCTACGAGCAGTACTTC. Protein sequence: CASSYGRDSFYEQYF.

The chain links TRBV20-1 to TRBJ2-7, with 9 bases matching TRBD1. Germline lookup yields CDR1 DFQATT and CDR2 SNEGSKA (reference sequence). The CDR3 extends over 14 amino acids. With 3 bases clipped from V and 5 bases from J, the junction kept 8 bases outside the gene matches. Written as DNA, the CDR3 is TGCAGTGCTAGCCCCGGGACAGGGTCTGACGAGCAGTACTTC. Its translation: CSASPGTGSDEQYF.

This clonotype was seen a handful of times. The chain recombines TRBV7-8 with TRBJ2-7; TRBD2 aligns across 10 bases. The CDR3 covers 17 residues. Trimming cost V 1 base and J 2 bases; bases outside gene matches: 8. Germline V gives CDR1 SGHVS, CDR2 FQNEAQ. Here the CDR3 DNA reads TGTGCCAGCAGCTTAGTGTCGCTCAGCGGGAGGGCCTACGAGCAGTACTTC. This gives the protein CASSLVSLSGRAYEQYF.

A few counts support this clonotype. The genes are TRBV15 and TRBJ2-2, with unresolved D. V was shortened by 3 bases and J by 7 bases, with 12 bases between the two germline ends. CDR3 length: 14 residues. The germline V gene has CDR1 LNHNV and CDR2 YYDKDF (reference sequence). The DNA of the CDR3 is TGTGCCACCAGCAGTTACTTGGCCGGCGGGGAGCTGTTTTTT. Protein: CATSSYLAGGELFF.

The chain employs TRBV6-1 and TRBJ1-2; D remains ambiguous. With 4 bases removed from V and 5 bases from J, the gap between germline ends came to 11 bases. CDR1 and CDR2 from the germline V gene are MNHNS and SASEGT. The CDR3 runs to 13 residues. CDR3 nucleotide sequence: TGTGCCAGCAGTGTAGCACAAGAGTATGGCTACACCTTC. Its translation is CASSVAQEYGYTF.

This clonotype was counted only a few times. The chain recombines TRBV29-1 with TRBJ2-5; D not resolved. The CDR3 spans 13 residues. V was trimmed by 1 base and J by 5 bases, leaving 11 bases between them. Germline CDR1 and CDR2: SQVTM and ANQGSEA. The CDR3 coding sequence is TGCAGCGTTGAAGGGCCAAGCCGCGAGACCCAGTACTTC. It specifies CSVEGPSRETQYF.

This clonotype showed up just a few times. J is TRBJ2-1 and V is TRBV7-3, with 10 bases aligning to TRBD2. The CDR3 consists of 14 residues. CDR1 is SGHTA and CDR2 is FQGTGA in the germline V gene. Trimming cost V 6 bases and J 7 bases; bases outside gene matches: 6. The CDR3 here is CASSASGRGNEQFF. CDR3 sequence (DNA): TGTGCCAGCAGTGCTAGCGGGAGAGGTAATGAGCAGTTCTTC.